Included here is one T cell receptor beta chain sequence, with context. Its antigen is not known. All patients reached thyroid surgery having received no treatment beforehand. The germline V gene has CDR1 SGHRS and CDR2 YFSETQ. Trimming left V 5 bases short and J 12 bases short, with 15 bases between. The CDR3 spans 12 residues. TCRdb re-called the PCR reads with MiXCR. The top ten clones hold approximately 3.6% of a sample with some 50,000 clones, approximately 20% of them seen once. The data are from a study of metastatic and nonmetastatic thyroid tumors. Points from the study as a whole: Relative to benign nodules, malignant thyroid tumors were reportedly characterized by significantly elevated TCR beta diversity in blood and tumor.

The sequenced material came from blood. This chain links TRBV5-1 with TRBJ2-1; TRBD2 is a possible D gene (6 bases). The origin of this receptor is a male donor with papillary thyroid cancer or a benign thyroid nodule (not recorded which). Some clones in this sample may be carry-over from other donors' samples. The CDR3 protein is CASRGDSPLQFF. In DNA, the CDR3 is TGCGCCAGCAGGGGGGACTCCCCCTTGCAGTTCTTC.